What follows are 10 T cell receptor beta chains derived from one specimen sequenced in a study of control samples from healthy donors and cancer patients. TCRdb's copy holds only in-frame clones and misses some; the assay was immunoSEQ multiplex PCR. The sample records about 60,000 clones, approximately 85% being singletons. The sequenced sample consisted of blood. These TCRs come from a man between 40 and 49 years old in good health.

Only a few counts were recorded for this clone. For the CDR3, the DNA is TGTGCCAGCAGCCGGGGTAGTCGGGAGACCCAGTACTTC. Its translation is CASSRGSRETQYF. This rearrangement joins TRBV7-2 to TRBJ2-5; D might be TRBD2 (5 bases). Trimming cost V 5 bases and J 5 bases, with 12 bases left between them. This CDR3 is built from 13 residues. CDR1 SGHTA and CDR2 FQGNSA come from the germline V gene.

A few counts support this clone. CDR3: CASSFYRTGDNEQFF. For the CDR3, the DNA is TGTGCCAGCAGTTTTTACCGGACAGGGGACAATGAGCAGTTCTTC. The gene calls are TRBV27 and TRBJ2-1; 9 nucleotides match TRBD1. The CDR3 runs to 15 residues. Germline lookup yields CDR1 MNHEY and CDR2 SMNVEV (reference sequence). With V trimmed by 3 bases and J by 5 bases, 5 bases remained unmatched.

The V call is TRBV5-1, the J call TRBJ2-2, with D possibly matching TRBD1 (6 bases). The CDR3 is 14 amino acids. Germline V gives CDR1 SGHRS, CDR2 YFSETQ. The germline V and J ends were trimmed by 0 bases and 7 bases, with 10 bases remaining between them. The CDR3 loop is CASSLGRQDGELFF. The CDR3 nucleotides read TGCGCCAGCAGCTTGGGGCGACAGGACGGGGAGCTGTTTTTT.

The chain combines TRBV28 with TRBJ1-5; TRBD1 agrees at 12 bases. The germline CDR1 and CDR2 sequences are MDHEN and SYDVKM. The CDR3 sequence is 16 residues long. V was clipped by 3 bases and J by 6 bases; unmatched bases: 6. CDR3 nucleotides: TGTGCCAGCAGTTTGGGCCGGGACAGGGGGCTTCAGCCCCAGCATTTT. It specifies CASSLGRDRGLQPQHF.

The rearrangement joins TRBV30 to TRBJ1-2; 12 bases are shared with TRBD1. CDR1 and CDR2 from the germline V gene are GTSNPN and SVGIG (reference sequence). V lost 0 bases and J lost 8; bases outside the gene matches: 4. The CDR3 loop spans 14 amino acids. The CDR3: CAWSVGTGGRGYTF. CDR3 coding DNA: TGTGCCTGGAGTGTAGGGACAGGGGGCAGGGGCTACACCTTC.

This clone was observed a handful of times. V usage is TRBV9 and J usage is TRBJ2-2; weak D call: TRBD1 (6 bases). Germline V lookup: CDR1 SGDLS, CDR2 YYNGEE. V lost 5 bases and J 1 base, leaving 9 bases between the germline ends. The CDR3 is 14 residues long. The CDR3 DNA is TGTGCCAGCAGTAGGGGGATGAACACCGGGGAGCTGTTTTTT. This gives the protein CASSRGMNTGELFF. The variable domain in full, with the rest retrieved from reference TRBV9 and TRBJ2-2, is DSGVTQTPKHLITATGQRVTLRCSPRSGDLSVYWYQQSLDQGLQFLIQYYNGEERAKGNILERFSAQQFPDLHSELNLSSLELGDSALYFCASSRGMNTGELFFGEGSRLTVL.

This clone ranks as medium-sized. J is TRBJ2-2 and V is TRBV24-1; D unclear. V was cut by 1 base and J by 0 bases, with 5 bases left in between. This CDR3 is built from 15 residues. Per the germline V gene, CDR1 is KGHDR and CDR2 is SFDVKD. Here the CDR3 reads CATSDFPPNTGELFF. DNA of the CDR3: TGTGCCACCAGTGATTTCCCCCCGAACACCGGGGAGCTGTTTTTT.

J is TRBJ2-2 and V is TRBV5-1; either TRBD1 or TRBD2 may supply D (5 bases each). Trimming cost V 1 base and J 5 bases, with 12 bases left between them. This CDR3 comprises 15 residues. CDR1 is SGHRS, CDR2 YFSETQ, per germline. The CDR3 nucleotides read TGCGCCAGCAGCTTGTATCCGGGGCAGACCGGGGAGCTGTTTTTT. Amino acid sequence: CASSLYPGQTGELFF.

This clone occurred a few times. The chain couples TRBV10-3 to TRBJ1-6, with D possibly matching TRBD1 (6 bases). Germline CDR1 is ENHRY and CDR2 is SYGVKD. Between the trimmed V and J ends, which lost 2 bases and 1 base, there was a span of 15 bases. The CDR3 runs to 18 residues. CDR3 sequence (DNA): TGTGCCATCAGTGAGACAAGGGACACGAGGTCCTATAATTCACCCCTCCACTTT. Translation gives CAISETRDTRSYNSPLHF.

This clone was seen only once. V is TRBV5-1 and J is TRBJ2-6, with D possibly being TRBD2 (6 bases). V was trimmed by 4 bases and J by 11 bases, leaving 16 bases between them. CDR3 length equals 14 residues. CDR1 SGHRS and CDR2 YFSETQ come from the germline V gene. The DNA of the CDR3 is TGCGCCAGCAGCGAGGGGACTGGACCGCACGTCCTGACTTTC. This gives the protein CASSEGTGPHVLTF.